This TCR beta chain emerged from a study of breast tumors, draining lymph nodes, adjacent tissues. This clonotype is medium-sized. Its cognate antigen is unknown. CDR1 and CDR2 from the germline V gene are SGHDT and YYEEEE. This CDR3 contains 14 residues. J lost 5 bases, V lost 3 bases, and 5 bases had no gene match. TCRdb redid the calling of the multiplex PCR reads with MiXCR, one entry per CDR3 protein. The sample contains 6,500 to 7,500 distinct CDR3 sequences, about 40% of which appear only once. Study results and caveats: Luminal-like breast cancer showed significantly greater tumor-nontumor repertoire similarity than basal-like breast cancer did.

The sample was tumor-adjacent breast tissue. The clonotype was recovered from a female donor with breast cancer. Some clones in this sample may be carry-over from other donors' samples. The genes are TRBV5-6 and TRBJ2-7; 10 nucleotides line up with TRBD1. The CDR3 is CASSWDRGTDEQYF. The CDR3 DNA is TGTGCCAGCAGCTGGGACAGGGGTACCGACGAGCAGTACTTC.